These T cell receptor beta chains were read from a single sample in a study of cytomegalovirus exposure and HLA in healthy donors. Sequenced by immunoSEQ multiplex PCR; TCRdb stores in-frame clones only, minus some. Among approximately 220,000 clones listed, approximately 80% were seen once. Specimen: PBMCs. These receptors all stem from a boy aged 2-15 years in good health and CMV-seronegative. Both conserved end residues are part of each CDR3. D genes are given only for firm matches. Only part of the rows carry a size: once, few, many, or a class if the clone is expanded.

size,D,V,J,CDR3,DNA
.,.,TRBV30,TRBJ2-3,CAWSPQATDTQYF,TGTGCCTGGAGTCCTCAGGCCACAGATACGCAGTATTTT
.,TRBD1,TRBV16,TRBJ1-2,CASSQFTGQGGGYTF,TGTGCCAGCAGCCAATTCACGGGACAGGGAGGAGGCTACACCTTC
.,.,TRBV7-7,TRBJ1-1,CASSRDTYTEAFF,TGTGCTAGCAGTCGTGACACTTACACTGAAGCTTTCTTT
.,TRBD2,TRBV18,TRBJ2-1,CASSPGTSDNYNEQFF,TGTGCCAGCTCACCAGGGACTAGCGACAACTACAATGAGCAGTTCTTC
.,TRBD1,TRBV9,TRBJ2-3,CASSETDRGLPGGPADTQYF,TGTGCCAGCAGCGAGACGGACAGGGGGCTTCCGGGGGGGCCGGCAGATACGCAGTATTTT
.,.,TRBV13,TRBJ1-6,CASSSRSAYNSPLHF,TGTGCCAGCAGTTCCAGGTCGGCCTATAATTCACCCCTCCACTTT
.,.,TRBV29-1,TRBJ1-1,CSAGQIMNTEAFF,TGCAGCGCCGGACAGATCATGAACACTGAAGCTTTCTTT
once,TRBD2,TRBV4-1,TRBJ2-5,CASSQGGLGDETQYF,TGCGCCAGCAGCCAAGGAGGACTAGGAGATGAGACCCAGTACTTC
once,.,TRBV13,TRBJ2-7,CASTISYQGRYEQYF,TGTGCCAGCACCATTTCGTACCAGGGGCGCTACGAGCAGTACTTC
.,TRBD1,TRBV6-5,TRBJ1-2,CASREQGAEGYTF,TGTGCCAGCAGGGAACAGGGGGCGGAAGGCTACACCTTC
.,.,TRBV19,TRBJ2-3,CASSIGPLDTQYF,TGTGCCAGTAGTATAGGTCCCCTGGATACGCAGTATTTT
.,TRBD1,TRBV7-8,TRBJ1-4,CASSLTGSDEKLFF,TGTGCCAGCAGCTTGACAGGGAGTGATGAAAAACTGTTTTTT
.,TRBD1,TRBV29-1,TRBJ2-1,CSVVTGTGKNEQFF,TGCAGCGTAGTGACCGGGACAGGGAAAAATGAGCAGTTCTTC
once,TRBD1,TRBV15,TRBJ2-5,CATSTRQGGQKTQYF,TGTGCCACCAGCACTCGACAGGGCGGGCAGAAGACCCAGTACTTC
.,.,TRBV9,TRBJ2-2,CASSGYGGLIYTGELFF,TGTGCCAGCAGCGGCTATGGGGGCCTCATCTACACCGGGGAGCTGTTTTTT
.,TRBD2,TRBV7-9,TRBJ2-7,CASTQGSGVSYEQYF,TGTGCCAGCACCCAGGGTAGCGGGGTTTCCTACGAGCAGTACTTC
.,.,TRBV4-1,TRBJ2-7,CASSHVSGAYEQYF,TGCGCCAGCAGCCACGTATCGGGAGCCTACGAGCAGTACTTC
.,TRBD2,TRBV30,TRBJ2-7,CAWSAGTSGEQYF,TGTGCCTGGAGTGCCGGGACTAGCGGCGAGCAGTACTTC
once,TRBD2,TRBV11-3,TRBJ2-1,CASSLAGGAYEQFF,TGTGCCAGCAGCTTAGCCGGGGGGGCCTATGAGCAGTTCTTC
once,TRBD2,TRBV2,TRBJ2-3,CASSAGGGTDTQYF,TGTGCCAGCTCAGCGGGAGGCGGCACAGATACGCAGTATTTT
.,TRBD2,TRBV4-1,TRBJ2-3,CASSQPGLVGDTQYF,TGCGCCAGCAGCCAACCTGGACTAGTCGGAGATACGCAGTATTTT
.,TRBD1,TRBV30,TRBJ2-7,CAWGGTENYEQYF,TGTGCCTGGGGTGGGACAGAGAACTACGAGCAGTACTTC
.,.,TRBV5-1,TRBJ2-5,CASSTNPKGVETQYF,TGCGCCAGCAGCACAAACCCCAAAGGGGTCGAGACCCAGTACTTC
.,TRBD1,TRBV19,TRBJ2-7,CASSLRPGTGLTTYEQYF,TGTGCCAGTAGTCTACGTCCCGGGACAGGGTTAACAACCTACGAGCAGTACTTC
.,.,TRBV29-1,TRBJ2-3,CSVDLDSHTDTQYF,TGCAGCGTTGATCTAGACAGCCACACAGATACGCAGTATTTT
few,.,TRBV6-6,TRBJ2-7,CASNRGYEQYF,TGTGCCAGCAACCGAGGCTACGAGCAGTACTTC
once,.,TRBV29-1,TRBJ1-2,CSVEGPNYGYTF,TGCAGCGTTGAGGGCCCCAACTATGGCTACACCTTC
.,TRBD2,TRBV7-8,TRBJ2-7,CASSPNSGRPGFRSGEQYF,TGTGCCAGCAGCCCTAATAGCGGGAGGCCCGGCTTTCGTAGTGGCGAGCAGTACTTC
.,.,TRBV30,TRBJ2-2,CARVGLAPGELFF,TGTGCCCGGGTTGGCCTAGCACCCGGGGAGCTGTTTTTT
.,.,TRBV7-9,TRBJ2-7,CASEGASESSYEQYF,TGTGCCAGCGAGGGTGCTAGCGAGAGCTCCTACGAGCAGTACTTC
.,.,TRBV11-2,TRBJ1-5,CASSLYSNQPQHF,TGTGCCAGCAGCTTATATAGCAATCAGCCCCAGCATTTT
.,.,TRBV9,TRBJ2-7,CASSVGSSGGTYEQYF,TGTGCCAGCAGCGTAGGTTCGAGCGGAGGAACCTACGAGCAGTACTTC
.,.,TRBV29-1,TRBJ2-3,CSVEGRLYTDTQYF,TGCAGCGTTGAAGGTCGACTTTACACAGATACGCAGTATTTT
.,TRBD2,TRBV15,TRBJ2-2,CATSRDRRTSGRVTGELFF,TGTGCCACCAGCAGAGATAGGAGGACTAGCGGACGGGTCACCGGGGAGCTGTTTTTT
once,.,TRBV5-8,TRBJ1-1,CASSLVATMNTEAFF,TGTGCCAGCAGCTTGGTGGCCACAATGAACACTGAAGCTTTCTTT
.,.,TRBV5-6,TRBJ2-3,CASSSPNADTQYF,TGTGCCAGCAGCTCCCCTAACGCAGATACGCAGTATTTT
.,TRBD1,TRBV6-1,TRBJ1-1,CASHRGQYEAFF,TGTGCCAGCCATAGGGGACAGTACGAAGCTTTCTTT
few,TRBD1,TRBV7-2,TRBJ2-7,CASSFSTGNEQYF,TGTGCCAGCAGCTTTTCGACAGGGAACGAGCAGTACTTC
.,.,TRBV7-9,TRBJ1-1,CASSYPRNTEAFF,TGTGCCAGCAGCTACCCTAGGAACACTGAAGCTTTCTTT
.,TRBD1,TRBV7-9,TRBJ1-2,CASSSREGAAGYTF,TGTGCCAGCAGCTCCCGGGAGGGGGCGGCTGGCTACACCTTC
.,.,TRBV19,TRBJ1-5,CASSPGGGSNQPQHF,TGTGCCAGTAGCCCCGGGGGAGGAAGCAATCAGCCCCAGCATTTT
.,.,TRBV5-8,TRBJ1-2,CASSSSRGAVNYGYTF,TGTGCCAGCAGCTCCTCCCGCGGAGCAGTTAACTATGGCTACACCTTC
.,.,TRBV21-1,TRBJ2-5,CASSKLSEEYQETQYF,TGTGCCAGCAGCAAGCTGAGTGAGGAGTACCAAGAGACCCAGTACTTC
.,.,TRBV6-5,TRBJ1-6,CASTERVENSPLHF,TGTGCCAGCACAGAGAGGGTGGAGAATTCACCCCTCCACTTT
.,.,TRBV29-1,TRBJ2-3,CSVETTGTDTQYF,TGCAGCGTTGAGACGACAGGCACAGATACGCAGTATTTT
.,.,TRBV27,TRBJ2-2,CASSLEGDTGELFF,TGTGCCAGCAGTTTAGAGGGGGACACCGGGGAGCTGTTTTTT
.,TRBD1,TRBV27,TRBJ2-1,CASRRRQGSRGEQFF,TGTGCCAGCAGACGCCGACAGGGCTCCCGGGGTGAGCAGTTCTTC
.,TRBD2,TRBV30,TRBJ2-1,CAWSVAAGGYNEQFF,TGTGCCTGGAGTGTAGCAGCGGGAGGGTACAATGAGCAGTTCTTC
once,.,TRBV7-6,TRBJ1-2,CASSPMDSYLGYGYTF,TGTGCCAGCAGCCCGATGGACAGCTACTTGGGCTATGGCTACACCTTC
.,TRBD2,TRBV2,TRBJ2-5,CASSPTSGFQETQYF,TGTGCCAGCAGTCCAACTAGCGGGTTCCAAGAGACCCAGTACTTC
.,.,TRBV30,TRBJ2-4,CAWTSGPLRAKNIQYF,TGTGCCTGGACATCAGGTCCGTTACGCGCCAAAAACATTCAGTACTTC
.,TRBD1,TRBV6-6,TRBJ1-2,CASSGWDSNGYTF,TGTGCCAGCAGTGGCTGGGACAGCAATGGCTACACCTTC
.,.,TRBV2,TRBJ1-1,CASRNSGPLGAFF,TGTGCCAGCAGAAACTCAGGGCCGCTAGGAGCTTTCTTT